The rows below give T cell receptor beta chains drawn from one sample of a study of regulatory T cells in long-lasting Graves disease. TCRdb redid the calling of the multiplex PCR reads with MiXCR, one entry per CDR3 protein. The table has around 510,000 distinct CDR3 sequences, less than 25% seen once; the top ten hold 7.8%. Sequences were derived from peripheral blood mononuclear cells (PBMCs), sampled when the disease was refractory, from a patient treated with antithyroid drugs. These receptors were taken from a female donor with Graves disease. CDR3s include the opening cysteine and the closing phenylalanine or tryptophan. The D gene is left open where the match is weak. Rows may omit the clone size; those that give it use once, few, many or a size class.

TRBV20-1	TRBJ2-7	many	.	CSAGQVEQYF	TGCAGTGCTGGCCAAGTTGAGCAGTACTTC
TRBV6-1	TRBJ2-6	many	TRBD1	CASSGWHGTGASGANVLTF	TGTGCCAGCAGTGGCTGGCACGGGACAGGGGCTTCTGGGGCCAACGTCCTGACTTTC
TRBV28	TRBJ2-5	few	TRBD1	CASTLRDSGETQYF	TGTGCCAGCACCCTGAGGGACAGCGGAGAGACCCAGTACTTC
TRBV7-3	TRBJ2-3	.	TRBD2	CASSSSGRALDTQYF	TGTGCCAGCAGCTCTAGCGGGAGGGCCTTAGATACGCAGTATTTT
TRBV6-1	TRBJ2-1	.	.	CASSEEGFSLDEQFF	TGTGCCAGCAGTGAAGAAGGTTTTAGCCTCGACGAGCAGTTCTTC
TRBV7-8	TRBJ2-7	few	.	CASSLKSTDEQYF	TGTGCCAGCAGCTTAAAGTCGACGGACGAGCAGTACTTC
TRBV14	TRBJ1-3	.	.	CASSQVGRSGNTIYF	TGTGCCAGCAGCCAAGTGGGGAGATCTGGAAACACCATATATTTT
TRBV7-2	TRBJ2-7	many	.	CASSLAHYEQYF	TGTGCCAGCAGTTTAGCCCACTACGAGCAGTACTTC
TRBV29-1	TRBJ1-2	few	.	CSVDPGGGNYGYTF	TGCAGCGTTGATCCCGGGGGGGGAAACTATGGCTACACCTTC
TRBV2	TRBJ2-5	many	.	CASGVNSRETQYF	TGTGCCAGCGGGGTCAATAGCCGAGAGACCCAGTACTTC
TRBV24-1	TRBJ2-1	.	.	CATSGGFRNEQFF	TGTGCCACCAGTGGAGGGTTTCGCAATGAGCAGTTCTTC